A selection of T cell receptor beta chains follows, all from one sample in a study of PD-1 blockade in classical Hodgkin lymphoma. The protocol was immunoSEQ multiplex PCR, while the TCRdb copy is restricted to in-frame clones and leaves out a portion. This table holds roughly 6,800 clones, around four fifths found once. The material sequenced was peripheral blood mononuclear cells (PBMCs), taken before the second cycle of nivolumab. These TCRs come from a human donor with classical Hodgkin lymphoma. CDR3s leave out the opening cysteine and the closing phenylalanine or tryptophan. The order of the fields is clone size, J gene, V gene, CDR3 protein. Some rows have no size entry. The others give once, few or many, or a class for an expanded clone.

-	TRBJ1-1	TRBV5-1	ASSPEDSMNTEAF
once	TRBJ2-5	TRBV19	ASSISSGSLETQY
-	TRBJ1-3	TRBV28	ASRLGLWGLSMGNTIY
-	TRBJ2-3	TRBV7-2	ASSLTGGSTDTQY
-	TRBJ1-1	TRBV6-1	ATPGMNTEAF
-	TRBJ1-5	TRBV19	ASSILGGRQPQH
-	TRBJ2-1	TRBV20-1	SARLGYEQF
-	TRBJ1-1	TRBV14	ASSQERVRGTEAF
-	TRBJ2-7	TRBV5-1	ASSPDRGPYEQY
-	TRBJ2-1	TRBV27	ASSLFKGSEQF
-	TRBJ2-1	TRBV27	ASSLAGSYNEQF
-	TRBJ1-1	TRBV5-1	ASSSQGPTNTEAF
-	TRBJ2-1	TRBV14	ASSPRPGNEQF
-	TRBJ1-2	TRBV28	ASSSPAGGYEKGYT
-	TRBJ2-5	TRBV9	ANSVSQVWETQY
-	TRBJ2-1	TRBV29-1	SALGGGPSYNEQF
-	TRBJ2-7	TRBV6-4	ASSDSRGQSSYEQY
-	TRBJ2-5	TRBV18	ASSRNSAEETQY
-	TRBJ2-7	TRBV18	ASSQRTGVGQY
-	TRBJ2-5	TRBV7-9	ASSLGSGQETQY
few	TRBJ1-2	TRBV14	ASSQDIGARGYT
-	TRBJ1-3	TRBV30	AWSVVQGSGNTIY
-	TRBJ1-5	TRBV28	ASRDRGGQPQH
few	TRBJ1-6	TRBV6-6	ASSYPRTGGNSPLH
once	TRBJ2-1	TRBV7-2	ASSPPGLAYNEQF
-	TRBJ1-1	TRBV6-1	ASWWARTPNTEAF
-	TRBJ2-1	TRBV5-6	ASSSSSLWFANNEQF
-	TRBJ1-1	TRBV9	ASSVSADSNTEAF
-	TRBJ1-5	TRBV28	ASSGGGFSQPQH
-	TRBJ1-4	TRBV28	ASSSGQKNEKLF
-	TRBJ1-3	TRBV7-6	ASSPLRASRENTIY
-	TRBJ1-4	TRBV2	ASEGVGKLF
-	TRBJ1-4	TRBV15	ATNGQPNEKLF
-	TRBJ2-5	TRBV28	ASSLWQAGEETQY
-	TRBJ2-1	TRBV7-2	ASSLRGQGANEQF
-	TRBJ2-3	TRBV7-3	ASSLTGQGPGDTQY
few	TRBJ2-5	TRBV7-7	ASSGDSLGTQY
-	TRBJ2-7	TRBV4-1	ASSQDEGLYEQY
-	TRBJ1-3	TRBV5-5	ASRRGDSSGNTIY
-	TRBJ1-2	TRBV18	ASSPPHLERDRDGYT
once	TRBJ2-1	TRBV11-3	ASSFGRGSYNEQF
-	TRBJ2-1	TRBV11-1	ASSWSSGQGRNEQF
-	TRBJ2-7	TRBV12-5	ASGLVSLLEQY
-	TRBJ2-7	TRBV4-3	ASSQEGGTYEQY
-	TRBJ2-7	TRBV30	ACLAEGGYEQY
-	TRBJ1-5	TRBV15	ATSRGGAAQPQH
-	TRBJ2-3	TRBV5-1	ASSPRTGGVSRTDTQY
-	TRBJ2-1	TRBV18	ASSPRSQGFYNEQF
-	TRBJ1-1	TRBV9	ASSVGGVLTEAF
-	TRBJ1-2	TRBV28	ASRPGTGGSYGYT
-	TRBJ1-5	TRBV5-1	ASSLPGESQPQH